The rows below give T cell receptor beta chains drawn from one sample of a study of CD8+CD57+ T cells in acquired aplastic anemia. One entry per CDR3 protein, called by TCRdb with MiXCR from the reads. Among approximately 300,000 distinct CDR3 sequences listed, roughly 59% were seen once. Specimen: sorted CD4+, CD8+, or CD8+CD57+ T cells (not recorded which) from PBMCs. These receptors were collected from a human donor with aplastic anemia. Each CDR3 is given with its conserved first and last residue. A D gene is named only where the DNA matches it firmly. Clone size, where shown, is once, few, many, or a class for clones that have expanded.

v_call	j_call	d_call	clone_size	cdr3_nt	cdr3_aa
TRBV19	TRBJ2-5	.	many	TGTGCCAGTAGTATCCGCGGCGGGGCCCAAGAGACCCAGTACTTC	CASSIRGGAQETQYF
TRBV20-1	TRBJ1-1	TRBD1	.	TGCAGTGCTGGGGGACAGCTTACTGAAGCTTTCTTT	CSAGGQLTEAFF
TRBV6-1	TRBJ1-3	.	.	TGTGCCAGCAGCCGGGACGGAGGAAACACCATATATTTT	CASSRDGGNTIYF
TRBV5-1	TRBJ1-6	.	many	TGCGCCAGCAGGGGGACACGGCCCAATTCACCCCTCCACTTT	CASRGTRPNSPLHF
TRBV15	TRBJ2-2	.	.	TGTGCTACCAGCAGAGATATTGGGAGTACAGGGGAGCTGTTTTTT	CATSRDIGSTGELFF
TRBV12-5	TRBJ2-5	.	.	TGTGCTAGTGGCCCTCTCTCGGGGGCCCAAGAGACCCAGTACTTC	CASGPLSGAQETQYF
TRBV7-3	TRBJ2-2	TRBD1	few	TGTGCCAGCAGCAAGGCACAGGGGGCCTCCGGGGAGCTGTTTTTT	CASSKAQGASGELFF
TRBV4-2	TRBJ2-1	TRBD2	many	TGTGCCAGCAGCCAAGATGGGCGGGAGCCCTACAATGAGCAGTTCTTC	CASSQDGREPYNEQFF
TRBV7-2	TRBJ2-1	TRBD2	once	TGTGCCAGCAGCCCCCTCACTAGCGGGAGGGCCAGGGAGCAGTTCTTC	CASSPLTSGRAREQFF
TRBV29-1	TRBJ1-2	.	.	TGCAGCGTTGCAGGGGACGACTATGGCTACACCTTC	CSVAGDDYGYTF
TRBV11-3	TRBJ1-5	.	.	TGTGCCAGCAGCTTAGGGGTTGGACTTATCACAGATACGCAGCATTTT	CASSLGVGLITDTQHF
TRBV19	TRBJ1-5	.	.	TGTGCCAGTAGTATAGGGGGGGCGAATCAGCCCCAGCATTTT	CASSIGGANQPQHF
TRBV7-9	TRBJ2-7	.	once	TGTGCCAGCAGCGCTTCGGGGGGCCCCTACGAGCAGTACTTC	CASSASGGPYEQYF
TRBV24-1	TRBJ1-5	.	.	TGTGCCACCAGTGGTATGGGGGATCAGCCCCAGCATTTT	CATSGMGDQPQHF
TRBV19	TRBJ2-7	TRBD1	.	TGTGCCAGTACCACCCTGGGACAGGGGACCTACGAGCAGTACTTC	CASTTLGQGTYEQYF
TRBV18	TRBJ2-2	.	few	TGTGCCAGCTCGCAGATTCGGGACGGATTCACCGGGGAGCTGTTTTTT	CASSQIRDGFTGELFF
TRBV3-1	TRBJ2-7	.	many	TGTGCCAGCAGCCTTACCCCCAACTACGAGCAGTACTTC	CASSLTPNYEQYF
TRBV11-2	TRBJ1-1	.	.	TGTGCCAGCAGTGGCGGGACGGGAGTTGAAGCTTTCTTT	CASSGGTGVEAFF
TRBV2	TRBJ1-5	.	.	TGTGCCAGCAGTGAACAAAGGTGGAATCAGCCCCAGCATTTT	CASSEQRWNQPQHF
TRBV29-1	TRBJ1-4	.	.	TGCAGCTTGACAGGTCCTAATGAAAAACTGTTTTTT	CSLTGPNEKLFF
TRBV29-1	TRBJ1-2	.	.	TGCAGCGTTGAGGAGAGGGTTGGCTACACCTTC	CSVEERVGYTF
TRBV19	TRBJ2-1	.	few	TGTGCCAGTAGTGGGCTCGGATCCCCCTCCTACAATGAGCAGTTCTTC	CASSGLGSPSYNEQFF
TRBV5-1	TRBJ1-1	TRBD1	once	TGCGCCAGCACCCCTAACAGGGGTGAAGCTTTCTTT	CASTPNRGEAFF
TRBV7-2	TRBJ2-7	.	few	TGTGCCAGCAGGAAGGGTCCTGACACCTACGAGCAGTACTTC	CASRKGPDTYEQYF
TRBV7-9	TRBJ1-2	TRBD1	.	TGTGCCAGCACCCTTCCGGGACAGCAGCGTGGCGGCTACACCTTC	CASTLPGQQRGGYTF
TRBV7-9	TRBJ1-4	.	.	TGTGCCAGCAGCTATGTGCTGTTCGGGCTCGGAGGGGGTAATGAAAAACTGTTTTTT	CASSYVLFGLGGGNEKLFF
TRBV19	TRBJ2-7	.	.	TGTGCCAGTAGTATTTCGTCGGACGCCTACGAGCAGTACTTC	CASSISSDAYEQYF
TRBV19	TRBJ1-2	.	.	TGTGCCAGCAGTCGAGGGAGGGCGGTAGTCTATGGCTACACCTTC	CASSRGRAVVYGYTF
TRBV9	TRBJ2-2	.	many	TGTGCCAGCAGCCGAACTAACACCGGGGAGCTGTTTTTT	CASSRTNTGELFF
TRBV12-3/TRBV12-4	TRBJ2-2	.	.	TGTGCCAGCAGAAGGACAGTTACCGGGGAGCTGTTTTTT	CASRRTVTGELFF
TRBV7-2	TRBJ2-7	TRBD2	few	TGTGCCAGCAGCTTTGGGACTAGCGGTTACTACGAGCAGTACTTC	CASSFGTSGYYEQYF
TRBV12-3/TRBV12-4	TRBJ2-5	.	.	TGTGCCAGCAGTTGGGCAAGGGAGACCCAGTACTTC	CASSWARETQYF
TRBV7-6	TRBJ2-5	.	once	TGTGCCAGCAGCACACTCGGGACAAAGGGGCGGGAGTTGGGCCAAGAGACCCAGTACTTC	CASSTLGTKGRELGQETQYF
TRBV20-1	TRBJ1-2	TRBD1	.	TGCAGTGCTAGCCGGACAGGGGCCCGTTACACCTTC	CSASRTGARYTF
TRBV2	TRBJ2-7	TRBD1	few	TGTGCCAGCAGTGCCGCCCTTCGGACAGGCTACGAGCAGTACTTC	CASSAALRTGYEQYF
TRBV24-1	TRBJ2-3	.	many	TGTGCCACCAGTGGAAGCACAGATACGCAGTATTTT	CATSGSTDTQYF
TRBV9	TRBJ2-1	TRBD2	.	TGTGCCAGCAGCGTAGGACTAGCGGGGGGGCCGAGCAATGAGCAGTTCTTC	CASSVGLAGGPSNEQFF
TRBV2	TRBJ1-2	.	medium-sized	TGTGCCAGCAGTTTAGGACAGAACTATGGCTACACCTTC	CASSLGQNYGYTF
TRBV19	TRBJ1-1	.	few	TGTGCCAGTACCCTCAGGGGAGGAAGCACTGAAGCTTTCTTT	CASTLRGGSTEAFF
TRBV10-3	TRBJ2-7	.	.	TGTGCCATCAGTCTAGGGGTCCACGAGCAGTACTTC	CAISLGVHEQYF
TRBV7-3	TRBJ1-3	.	once	TGTGCCAGCAGCCGGACTAGCGGAAACACCATATATTTT	CASSRTSGNTIYF
TRBV3-1	TRBJ1-3	.	.	TGTGCCAGCAGCCATAGTAGGGCGAGGGTCTCTGGAAACACCATATATTTT	CASSHSRARVSGNTIYF
TRBV7-8	TRBJ1-1	.	.	TGTGCCAGCAGCTTAGAAGTGGGCGGCACTGAAGCTTTCTTT	CASSLEVGGTEAFF
TRBV6-5	TRBJ2-7	.	many	TGTGCCAGCAGCCCCTCGTATTTTATTGGAAGCGAGCAGTACTTC	CASSPSYFIGSEQYF
TRBV20-1	TRBJ2-1	.	.	TGCAGTGCTAGAGATCTGTTCGGTTTGGGGGTGATCAATGAGCAGTTCTTC	CSARDLFGLGVINEQFF
TRBV9	TRBJ1-2	.	.	TGTGCCAGCAGCGTAGCGGACAGTAGCTATGGCTACACCTTC	CASSVADSSYGYTF
TRBV7-8	TRBJ1-1	.	few	TGTGCCAGCAGCTTTGTGGGGTCCAGGAACACTGAAGCTTTCTTT	CASSFVGSRNTEAFF
TRBV7-2	TRBJ2-3	.	.	TGTGCCAGCAGCTTAGCGCGGGCAGATACGCAGTATTTT	CASSLARADTQYF